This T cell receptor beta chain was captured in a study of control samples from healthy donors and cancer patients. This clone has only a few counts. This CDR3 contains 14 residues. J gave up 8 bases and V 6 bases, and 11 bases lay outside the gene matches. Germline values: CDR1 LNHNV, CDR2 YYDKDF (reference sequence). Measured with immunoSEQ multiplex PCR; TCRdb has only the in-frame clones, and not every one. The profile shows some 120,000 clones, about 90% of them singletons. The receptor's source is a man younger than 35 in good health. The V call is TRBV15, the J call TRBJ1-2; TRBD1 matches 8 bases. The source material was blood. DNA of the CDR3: TGTGCCACCAGTTCAGGGGGCGGGATGGGCGGCTACACCTTC. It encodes CATSSGGGMGGYTF.